A single sample gave rise to the 6 T cell receptor beta chains below, sequenced in a study of shared clonotypes between healthy human individuals. Measured with immunoSEQ multiplex PCR; TCRdb has only the in-frame clones, and not every one. This sample has roughly 2.2 million clones; approximately 95% occur once, and the top ten carry 0.39%. The sequencing input was naive CD4+ T cells from PBMCs. Subset here: CD45RA+ positively selected. These receptors all come from a man between 18 and 29 years old in good health. Some clones in this sample may be carry-over from other donors' samples.

J is TRBJ1-3 and V is TRBV5-4; D remains ambiguous. V was shortened by 2 bases and J by 3 bases, with 15 bases between the two germline ends. CDR1 and CDR2 from the germline V gene are SGHNT and YYREEE (reference sequence). The CDR3 is made up of 16 amino acids. In DNA, the CDR3 is TGTGCCAGCAGCTTTTCAACCCGGTCTGGTGGAAACACCATATATTTT. The encoded protein is CASSFSTRSGGNTIYF.

The J gene is TRBJ1-1, the V gene TRBV29-1; weak D call: TRBD1 (5 bases). V lost 6 bases and J lost 1, with 9 bases in between. CDR1 is SQVTM, CDR2 ANQGSEA, per germline. This CDR3 spans 12 amino acids. CDR3 sequence reads: CSVTRENTEAFF. CDR3 DNA sequence: TGCAGCGTCACCAGGGAGAACACTGAAGCTTTCTTT.

This clone was counted once. The chain is built from TRBV20-1 and TRBJ1-1; D may be TRBD1 (5 bases). Per the germline V gene, CDR1 is DFQATT and CDR2 is SNEGSKA (reference sequence). Trimming stripped 7 bases from V and 2 bases from J, with 8 bases between. CDR3 length: 11 residues. Written as DNA, the CDR3 is TGCAGTGTCAGGGTAAACACTGAAGCTTTCTTT. Protein: CSVRVNTEAFF.

The chain carries TRBV29-1 and TRBJ1-5; 9 bases fit TRBD1. The CDR3 has 13 amino acids. The V gene's germline CDR1 is SQVTM and CDR2 ANQGSEA. The V gene end was trimmed by 6 bases and the J gene end by 5 bases; junction bases not matched to a gene: 5. The CDR3 region has the DNA TGCAGCGTCGTGACAGGGGGGGATCAGCCCCAGCATTTT. Translation gives CSVVTGGDQPQHF.

This chain uses TRBV7-3 with TRBJ2-1; 7 nucleotides line up with TRBD2. Germline-derived CDR1 and CDR2 are SGHTA and FQGTGA. This CDR3 has 11 amino acids. J gave up 16 bases and V 3 bases, and 6 bases lay outside the gene matches. The CDR3 is CASSFERDCFF. The CDR3 DNA is TGTGCCAGCAGCTTCGAGCGGGACTGCTTCTTC. The full variable domain, with the rest looked up from reference TRBV7-3 and TRBJ2-1, is GAGVSQTPSNKVTEKGKYVELRCDPISGHTALYWYRQSLGQGPEFLIYFQGTGAADDSGLPNDRFFAVRPEGSVSTLKIQRTERGDSAVYLCASSFERDCFFGPGTRLTVL.

V and J are TRBV5-4 and TRBJ2-5, with D possibly matching TRBD1 (5 bases). Germline CDR1 SGHNT, CDR2 YYREEE (reference sequence). The length of the CDR3 is 13 residues. Trimming shortened V by 2 bases and J by 5 bases, and 10 bases separated the two germline ends. DNA for the CDR3: TGTGCCAGCAGCTTAAAGGGGTCTGAGACCCAGTACTTC. As protein: CASSLKGSETQYF.